The present TCR beta chain was sequenced within a study of blood T cells in healthy people across ages. Trimming took off 3 bases at V and 4 bases at J, with 18 bases between the two ends. Germline V lookup: CDR1 SQVTM, CDR2 ANQGSEA. The CDR3 has 15 residues. A second PCR, run for roughly 7 to 11 cycles, used a sample-barcoded 5' primer plus a J-beta primer mix. TCRdb used MiXCR to reprocess the 5' RACE reads, holding one entry per CDR3 protein. The sample comprises under 800,000 distinct CDR3 sequences, around 21% of which are singletons, and roughly 3.6% rests with the top ten. There are a few counts of this clonotype.

This TCR was recovered from a man aged 70 or older in good health. The sequencing sample was made of blood. The rearrangement joins TRBV29-1 to TRBJ1-2, with D possibly matching TRBD1 (5 bases). The CDR3 nucleotides read TGCAGCGTTGAGGACACCAACTTGAGACTCTATGGCTACACCTTC. Amino acids: CSVEDTNLRLYGYTF.